The T cell receptor (beta chain) described here comes from a study of T cells in Graves' hyperthyroidism and ophthalmopathy. Overall study results and limits: In validation, the model predicted ophthalmopathy. These predictions came a median roughly seven months before onset. The authors' 13 V-J model separated ophthalmopathy from stable hyperthyroidism.

Ten or more counts support this clonotype. Its antigen is not identified. Trimming cost V 3 bases and J 14 bases, with 14 bases left between them. The CDR3 loop spans 13 amino acids. Per the germline V gene, CDR1 is SEHNR and CDR2 is FQNEAQ (reference sequence). Template material for amplifying TCR beta CDR3 regions consisted of RNA transcripts. An initial round of RT-PCR targeting the TCR CDR3 relied on the HTBI primer set. TCRdb re-called the multiplex PCR reads with MiXCR, one entry per CDR3 protein. This sample yields around 800,000 distinct CDR3 sequences, of which 38% are seen a single time; approximately 10% belongs to the top ten.

The chain uses TRBV7-9 and TRBJ1-6; D not resolved. The sequence derives from a man younger than 35 with Graves' hyperthyroidism. Sequencing was performed on blood. CDR3 nucleotide sequence: TGTGCCAGCAGCTTTCGACCGCTATCGGCCCTCCACTTT. This encodes CASSFRPLSALHF.